Listed below are T cell receptor beta chains from one sample, sequenced in a study of neoadjuvant anti-PD-1 for oral cavity cancer. Repertoires were generated with immunoSEQ multiplex PCR, while TCRdb's copy carries only in-frame clones and drops some. Of about 17,000 clones listed, less than 80% are singletons. Sequenced here: PBMCs, sampled before nivolumab (anti-PD-1) treatment. The receptor set was obtained from a person between 35 and 79 years old with oral cavity squamous cell carcinoma. Each CDR3 is given with its conserved first and last residue. A D gene is named only where the DNA matches it firmly. The size field is filled for only some rows; it gives once, few, many or a size class.

>TRBJ2-7|NA|TRBV5-6|TRBD2
CASSLGLAGAYEQYF
TGTGCCAGCAGCTTGGGGCTAGCGGGAGCCTACGAGCAGTACTTC
>TRBJ2-7|NA|TRBV29-1|TRBD1
CSVRTGGEQYF
TGCAGCGTACGGACAGGCGGCGAGCAGTACTTC
>TRBJ1-2|few|TRBV30|TRBD1
CAWSPFLHRDRDYGYTF
TGTGCCTGGAGTCCTTTCCTGCACCGGGACAGGGACTATGGCTACACCTTC
>TRBJ1-5|NA|TRBV15|NA
CATSQMANQGPQHF
TGTGCCACCTCCCAGATGGCCAACCAAGGGCCCCAGCATTTT
>TRBJ1-1|NA|TRBV10-2|NA
CASSRMNTEAFF
TGCGCCTCCTCACGGATGAACACTGAAGCTTTCTTT
>TRBJ2-5|NA|TRBV30|TRBD1
CACPGQGATQYF
TGTGCCTGCCCGGGACAGGGCGCGACCCAGTACTTC
>TRBJ1-1|NA|TRBV6-1|NA
CASSESRALNTEAFF
TGTGCCAGCAGTGAAAGCCGGGCCCTTAACACTGAAGCTTTCTTT
>TRBJ2-5|NA|TRBV2|NA
CASSLVGGQYF
TGTGCCAGCAGTTTGGTTGGAGGCCAGTACTTC
>TRBJ1-3|NA|TRBV6-5|NA
CASRSSGNTIYF
TGTGCCAGCAGGTCTTCCGGAAACACCATATATTTT
>TRBJ1-2|NA|TRBV5-1|NA
CASSAGGDSGYTF
TGCGCCAGCAGCGCCGGAGGTGATAGTGGCTACACCTTC
>TRBJ2-7|NA|TRBV4-1|NA
CASSQGIGTYEQYF
TGCGCCAGCAGCCAAGGCATAGGAACCTACGAGCAGTACTTC
>TRBJ2-5|NA|TRBV11-2|NA
CASSPIGGQETQYF
TGTGCCAGCAGCCCCATTGGGGGCCAAGAGACCCAGTACTTC
>TRBJ2-7|few|TRBV19|TRBD1
CASSPQGAKGEEQYF
TGTGCCAGTAGTCCACAGGGGGCAAAAGGTGAGGAGCAGTACTTC
>TRBJ1-1|NA|TRBV6-5|TRBD1
CASSWGTANTEAFF
TGTGCCAGCAGTTGGGGGACAGCTAACACTGAAGCTTTCTTT
>TRBJ2-7|NA|TRBV5-1|NA
CASSLGTGLVEQYF
TGCGCCAGCAGCTTGGGAACAGGGTTAGTCGAGCAGTACTTC
>TRBJ2-7|NA|TRBV7-6|TRBD1
CASSPGQGGYEQYF
TGTGCCAGCAGCCCCGGACAGGGGGGCTACGAGCAGTACTTC
>TRBJ1-1|NA|TRBV2|NA
CASRITALNTEAFF
TGTGCCAGCAGGATTACCGCGCTGAACACTGAAGCTTTCTTT
>TRBJ2-1|NA|TRBV7-6|TRBD2
CASSLTPGTSGIDEQFF
TGTGCCAGCAGCTTGACTCCCGGGACTAGCGGGATTGATGAGCAGTTCTTC
>TRBJ1-2|NA|TRBV30|TRBD1
CAWGLLRDRGFYGYTF
TGTGCCTGGGGCCTACTCCGGGACAGGGGATTCTATGGCTACACCTTC
>TRBJ1-5|once|TRBV30|TRBD1
CAWSGAAGGHRQPQHF
TGTGCCTGGAGTGGGGCGGCAGGGGGACATCGGCAGCCCCAGCATTTT
>TRBJ1-2|NA|TRBV6-1|NA
CASSPASGQTNGYTF
TGTGCCAGCAGCCCCGCTTCCGGACAGACAAATGGCTACACCTTC
>TRBJ1-4|NA|TRBV4-1|TRBD1
CASSGAGTGEEKLFF
TGCGCCAGCAGCGGAGCCGGGACAGGGGAAGAAAAACTGTTTTTT
>TRBJ2-7|NA|TRBV11-2|TRBD1
CASSLGQGRLEQYF
TGTGCCAGCAGCTTAGGACAGGGAAGGCTCGAGCAGTACTTC
>TRBJ1-2|NA|TRBV29-1|NA
CSVLGSRGNYGYTF
TGCAGCGTTCTAGGGTCCAGGGGTAACTATGGCTACACCTTC
>TRBJ1-4|NA|TRBV7-8|NA
CASSLEWTNEKLFF
TGTGCCAGCAGCTTAGAGTGGACTAATGAAAAACTGTTTTTT
>TRBJ1-1|NA|TRBV25-1|NA
CASSEFKDTEAFF
TGTGCCAGCAGTGAATTTAAGGATACTGAAGCTTTCTTT
>TRBJ1-1|NA|TRBV4-2|NA
CASSQQPDVGTEAFF
TGTGCCAGCAGCCAACAGCCGGACGTGGGCACTGAAGCTTTCTTT
>TRBJ1-2|NA|TRBV27|NA
CASSFSGTEGYTF
TGTGCCAGCAGTTTTAGCGGGACGGAGGGCTACACCTTC
>TRBJ2-1|few|TRBV30|NA
CAWSLIVRRDNEQFF
TGTGCCTGGAGTCTGATAGTGCGGAGAGACAATGAGCAGTTCTTC
>TRBJ1-4|once|TRBV19|NA
CASSIGQFAADSETNEKLFF
TGTGCCAGTAGTATAGGGCAGTTTGCGGCCGACAGTGAAACTAATGAAAAACTGTTTTTT
>TRBJ1-2|NA|TRBV6-5|TRBD1
CASSTKRTGDYGYTF
TGTGCCAGCAGCACCAAGCGGACAGGTGATTATGGCTACACCTTC